This T cell receptor (beta chain) was found in a study of shared clonotypes between healthy human individuals. Sequencing was performed with immunoSEQ multiplex PCR; in TCRdb, only in-frame clones are kept and a portion is missing. This sample has approximately 640,000 clones; roughly 78% occur once, and the top ten carry under 2%. Germline values: CDR1 SGHRS, CDR2 YFSETQ. The CDR3 contains 15 residues. Trimming removed 0 bases from V and 0 bases from J; junction bases left unmatched: 3. The genes are TRBV5-1 and TRBJ2-7; 7 bases are shared with TRBD1. This receptor was identified in a woman aged 25 to 45 in good health. The sequenced sample consisted of memory CD4+ T cells sorted from blood. Stated subset: CD45RA-negative fraction. The CDR3 bases are TGCGCCAGCAGCTTGGGACAGGGCCTCTCCTACGAGCAGTACTTC. This sequence encodes CASSLGQGLSYEQYF.